This entry features one T cell receptor (beta chain) sequence. The data originate from a study of blood T cell repertoires in COVID-19. Using immunoSEQ multiplex PCR, the repertoire was profiled, and TCRdb retains in-frame clones only, with some absent. The sample has about 220,000 clones; roughly 80% are singletons. Germline CDR1 is LGHDT and CDR2 is YNNKEL (reference sequence). The V end lost 4 bases, the J end lost 7 bases, and 7 bases lay between the germline ends. The CDR3 extends over 11 amino acids. This chain links TRBV3-1 (or the pseudogene TRBV3-2) with TRBJ1-1; unclear D gene. Sequenced sample: peripheral blood. The clonotype originates from a man aged 30 to 45 with active or convalescent COVID-19. The CDR3 reads CASSRGLEAFF. The CDR3 bases are TGTGCCAGCAGCCGAGGACTTGAAGCTTTCTTT.